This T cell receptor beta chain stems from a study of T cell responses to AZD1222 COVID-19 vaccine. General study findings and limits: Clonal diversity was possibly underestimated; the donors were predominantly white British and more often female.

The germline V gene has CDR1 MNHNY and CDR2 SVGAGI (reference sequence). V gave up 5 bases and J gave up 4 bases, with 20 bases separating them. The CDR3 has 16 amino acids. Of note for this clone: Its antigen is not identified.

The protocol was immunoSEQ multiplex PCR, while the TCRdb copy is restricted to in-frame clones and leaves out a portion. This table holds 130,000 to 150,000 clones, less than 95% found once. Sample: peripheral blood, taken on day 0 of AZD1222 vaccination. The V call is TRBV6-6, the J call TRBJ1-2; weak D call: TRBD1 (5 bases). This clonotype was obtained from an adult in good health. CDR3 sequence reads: CASSPSHPAGTYGYTF. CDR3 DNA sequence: TGTGCCAGCAGTCCCAGCCATCCCGCGGGGACCTATGGCTACACCTTC.